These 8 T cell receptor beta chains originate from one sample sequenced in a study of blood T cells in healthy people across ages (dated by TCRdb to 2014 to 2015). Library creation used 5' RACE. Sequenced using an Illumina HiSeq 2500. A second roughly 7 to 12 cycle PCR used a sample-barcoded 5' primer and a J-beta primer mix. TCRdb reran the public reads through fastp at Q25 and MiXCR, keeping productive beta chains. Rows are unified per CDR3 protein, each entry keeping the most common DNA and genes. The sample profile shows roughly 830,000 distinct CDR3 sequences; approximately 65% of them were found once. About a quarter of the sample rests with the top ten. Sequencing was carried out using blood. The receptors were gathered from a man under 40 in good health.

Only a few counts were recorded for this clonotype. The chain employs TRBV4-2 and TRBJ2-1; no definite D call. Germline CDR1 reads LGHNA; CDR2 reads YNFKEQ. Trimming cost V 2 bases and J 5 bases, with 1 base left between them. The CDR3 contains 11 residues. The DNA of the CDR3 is TGTGCCAGCAGCCAACACAATGAGCAGTTCTTC. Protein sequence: CASSQHNEQFF.

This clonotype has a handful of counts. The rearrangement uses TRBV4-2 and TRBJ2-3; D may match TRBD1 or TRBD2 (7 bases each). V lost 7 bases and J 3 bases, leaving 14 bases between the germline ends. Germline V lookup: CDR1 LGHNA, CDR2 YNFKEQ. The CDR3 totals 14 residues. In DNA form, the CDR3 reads TGTGCCAGCACCCAGGGGGGGACTACAGATACGCAGTATTTT. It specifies CASTQGGTTDTQYF.

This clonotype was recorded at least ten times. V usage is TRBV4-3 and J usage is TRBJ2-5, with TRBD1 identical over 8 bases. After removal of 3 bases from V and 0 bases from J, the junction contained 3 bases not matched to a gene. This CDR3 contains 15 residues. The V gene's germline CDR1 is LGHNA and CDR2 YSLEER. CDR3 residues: CASSQWTGYQETQYF. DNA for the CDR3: TGCGCCAGCAGCCAGTGGACAGGGTACCAAGAGACCCAGTACTTC.

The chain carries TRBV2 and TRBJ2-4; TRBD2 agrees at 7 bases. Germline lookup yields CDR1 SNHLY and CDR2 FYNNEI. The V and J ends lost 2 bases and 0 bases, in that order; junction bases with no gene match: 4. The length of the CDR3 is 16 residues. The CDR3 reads CASSETGGSAKNIQYF. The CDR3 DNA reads TGTGCCAGCAGTGAAACGGGAGGATCAGCCAAAAACATTCAGTACTTC.

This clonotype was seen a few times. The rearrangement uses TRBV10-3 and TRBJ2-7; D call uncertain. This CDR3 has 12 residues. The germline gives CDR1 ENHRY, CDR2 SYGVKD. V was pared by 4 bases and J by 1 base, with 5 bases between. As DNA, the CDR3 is TGTGCCATCAGTGTTTCGTCCTACGAGCAGTACTTC. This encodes CAISVSSYEQYF.

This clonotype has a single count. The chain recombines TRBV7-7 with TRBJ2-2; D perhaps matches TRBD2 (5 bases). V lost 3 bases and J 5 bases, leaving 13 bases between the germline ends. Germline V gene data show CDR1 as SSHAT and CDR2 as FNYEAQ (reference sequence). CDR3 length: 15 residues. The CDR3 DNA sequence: TGTGCCAGCAGCTTTGGCCGGGGTGGTACCGGGGAGCTGTTTTTT. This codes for CASSFGRGGTGELFF.

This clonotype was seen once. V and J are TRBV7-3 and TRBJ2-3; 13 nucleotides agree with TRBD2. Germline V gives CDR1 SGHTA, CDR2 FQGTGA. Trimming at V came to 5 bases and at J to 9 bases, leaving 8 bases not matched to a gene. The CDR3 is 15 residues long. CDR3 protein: CASSTTSGGDKTQYF. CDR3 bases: TGTGCCAGCAGCACAACTAGCGGGGGGGACAAGACGCAGTATTTT.

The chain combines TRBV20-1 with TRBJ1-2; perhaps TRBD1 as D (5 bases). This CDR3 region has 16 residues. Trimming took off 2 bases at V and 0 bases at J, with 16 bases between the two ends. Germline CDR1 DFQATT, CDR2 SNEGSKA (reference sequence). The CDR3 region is CSARRQGNLANYGYTF. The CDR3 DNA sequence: TGCAGTGCTAGAAGGCAGGGAAATTTAGCTAACTATGGCTACACCTTC.